The 10 T cell receptor beta chains in this list originate from one sample, sequenced in a study of blood T cell repertoires in COVID-19. The assay was immunoSEQ multiplex PCR, and TCRdb's table has in-frame clones only and misses some. The table shows roughly 36,000 clones, with approximately 94% occurring only once. Sequencing was performed on peripheral blood. These TCRs come from a human donor with active COVID-19. The donor label of this sample is uncertain.

The chain links TRBV24-1 to TRBJ2-1, with 8 nucleotides matching TRBD1. The CDR3 totals 16 residues. The junction had 7 bases not matched to a gene; V was cut back by 4 bases and J by 3 bases. CDR1 is KGHDR, CDR2 SFDVKD, per germline. As DNA, the CDR3 is TGTGCCACCAGTGACCCAACAGGGGGAGTCTACAATGAGCAGTTCTTC. Protein: CATSDPTGGVYNEQFF.

The chain combines TRBV19 with TRBJ2-7; TRBD1 aligns across 9 bases. This CDR3 is built from 14 residues. Per the germline V gene, CDR1 is LNHDA and CDR2 is SQIVND (reference sequence). V shed 5 bases, J shed 5 bases, and the junction held 7 bases outside the gene matches. CDR3 protein: CASSVGTGIHEQYF. The CDR3 DNA follows: TGTGCCAGTAGTGTCGGGACAGGGATCCACGAGCAGTACTTC.

The chain is built from TRBV4-1 and TRBJ2-7; tentatively, D is TRBD2 (6 bases). The CDR3 has 16 amino acids. Trimming left V 1 base short and J 0 bases short, with 13 bases between. Germline CDR1 is MGHRA and CDR2 is YSYEKL. The CDR3 is CASSQGPGLGSYEQYF. The CDR3 DNA reads as TGCGCCAGCAGCCAAGGGCCGGGACTGGGCTCCTACGAGCAGTACTTC.

The chain has TRBV29-1 and TRBJ1-1, with D possibly being TRBD1 (5 bases). V lost 5 bases and J lost 7, with 14 bases in between. This CDR3 is built from 12 residues. Per germline, CDR1 SQVTM and CDR2 ANQGSEA. CDR3: CSVKDIALEAFF. The CDR3 nucleotides are TGCAGCGTTAAGGACATAGCCCTTGAAGCTTTCTTT. Full variable domain (remainder filled in from reference TRBV29-1 and TRBJ1-1): SAVISQKPSRDICQRGTSLTIQCQVDSQVTMMFWYRQQPGQSLTLIATANQGSEATYESGFVIDKFPISRPNLTFSTLTVSNMSPEDSSIYLCSVKDIALEAFFGQGTRLTVV.

The V and J genes are TRBV28 and TRBJ2-7; 8 bases map to TRBD1. J lost 5 bases, V lost 6 bases, and 21 bases had no gene match. This CDR3 spans 18 amino acids. CDR1 and CDR2 from the germline V gene are MDHEN and SYDVKM. DNA of the CDR3: TGTGCCAGCAGACCTTCGCAGGGGGCGAATGCACAGCAGAACGAGCAGTACTTC. It encodes CASRPSQGANAQQNEQYF.

CDR3 sequence reads: CASSLTLAGSSYEQYF. The CDR3 DNA sequence: TGTGCCAGCAGCTTAACTCTGGCGGGTAGCTCCTACGAGCAGTACTTC. The chain combines TRBV7-8 with TRBJ2-7; the D gene is possibly TRBD2 (5 bases). V dropped 2 bases and J dropped 0 bases, with 14 bases sitting between them. Germline-derived CDR1 and CDR2 are SGHVS and FQNEAQ. This CDR3 is built from 16 residues.

V gene TRBV9 combines with J gene TRBJ2-1; TRBD2 matches at 7 bases. Germline lookup yields CDR1 SGDLS and CDR2 YYNGEE. The CDR3 has 16 residues. J gave up 5 bases and V 1 base, and 9 bases lay outside the gene matches. DNA of the CDR3: TGTGCCAGCAGCGTATCGGGGTGGGGAGGGAACAATGAGCAGTTCTTC. Translating it yields CASSVSGWGGNNEQFF.

The chain employs TRBV10-3 and TRBJ1-2; D might be TRBD1 (5 bases). Germline-derived CDR1 and CDR2 are ENHRY and SYGVKD. Trimming removed 2 bases at V and 8 bases at J, with 9 bases between. This CDR3 has 12 residues. The CDR3 region has the DNA TGTGCCATCAGTGAGACCGACAGAGGCTACACCTTC. Its protein is CAISETDRGYTF.

CDR3 DNA sequence: TGTGCCAGCTCACAGACTAGCGGGAGTCAGATCGAGCAGTACTTC. It codes for CASSQTSGSQIEQYF. The gene calls are TRBV18 and TRBJ2-7; 12 nucleotides match TRBD2. The CDR3 runs to 15 residues. V dropped 4 bases and J dropped 6; count of bases not matched to a gene: 7. Germline CDR1 is KGHSH and CDR2 is LQKENI.

The gene calls are TRBV28 and TRBJ2-7, with TRBD2 matching over 7 bases. CDR3 length equals 15 residues. Trimming took 7 bases from V and 2 from J; bases not matched to a gene: 11. Germline CDR1 and CDR2: MDHEN and SYDVKM. The CDR3 region has the DNA TGTGCCAGCACCCAACCTAGCGGCTCTACCTACGAGCAGTACTTC. Translated: CASTQPSGSTYEQYF.